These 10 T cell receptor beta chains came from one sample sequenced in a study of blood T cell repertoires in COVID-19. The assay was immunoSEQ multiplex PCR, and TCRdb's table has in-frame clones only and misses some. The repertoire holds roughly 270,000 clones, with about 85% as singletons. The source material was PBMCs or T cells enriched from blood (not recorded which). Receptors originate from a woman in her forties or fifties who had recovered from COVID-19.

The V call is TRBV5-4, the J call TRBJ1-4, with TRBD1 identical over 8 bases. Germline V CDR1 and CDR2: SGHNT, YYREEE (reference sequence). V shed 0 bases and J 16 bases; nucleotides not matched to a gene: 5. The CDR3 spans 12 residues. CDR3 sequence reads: CASSLDLGTGFF. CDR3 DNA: TGTGCCAGCAGCTTGGATCTCGGGACAGGGTTTTTT.

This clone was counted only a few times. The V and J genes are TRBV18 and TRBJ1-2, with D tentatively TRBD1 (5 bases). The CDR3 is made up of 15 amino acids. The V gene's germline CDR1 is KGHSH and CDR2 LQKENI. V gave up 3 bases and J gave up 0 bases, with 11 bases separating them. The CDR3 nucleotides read TGTGCCAGCTCACCGACCGACAGAGCTAACTATGGCTACACCTTC. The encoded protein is CASSPTDRANYGYTF. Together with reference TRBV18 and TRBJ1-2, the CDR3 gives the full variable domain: NAGVMQNPRHLVRRRGQEARLRCSPMKGHSHVYWYRQLPEEGLKFMVYLQKENIIDESGMPKERFSAEFPKEGPSILRIQQVVRGDSAAYFCASSPTDRANYGYTFGSGTRLTVV.

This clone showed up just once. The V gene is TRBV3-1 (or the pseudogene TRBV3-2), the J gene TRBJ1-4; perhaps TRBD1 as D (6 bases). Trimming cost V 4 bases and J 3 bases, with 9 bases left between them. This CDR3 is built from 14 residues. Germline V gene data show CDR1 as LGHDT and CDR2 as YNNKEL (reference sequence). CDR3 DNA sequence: TGTGCCAGCAGCCGGGCAGGGGCTAATGAAAAACTGTTTTTT. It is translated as CASSRAGANEKLFF.

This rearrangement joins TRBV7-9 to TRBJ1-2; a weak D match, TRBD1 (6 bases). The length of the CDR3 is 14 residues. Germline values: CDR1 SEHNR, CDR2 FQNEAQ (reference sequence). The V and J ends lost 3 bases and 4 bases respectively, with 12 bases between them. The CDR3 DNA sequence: TGTGCCAGCAGCTTCGGGGGGCTCGGCTATGGCTACACCTTC. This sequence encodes CASSFGGLGYGYTF.

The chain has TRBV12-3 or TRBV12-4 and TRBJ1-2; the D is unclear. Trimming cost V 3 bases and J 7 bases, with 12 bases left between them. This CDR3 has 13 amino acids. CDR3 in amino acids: CASSLREVSGYTF. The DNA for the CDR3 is TGTGCCAGCAGTTTGAGGGAAGTCTCTGGCTACACCTTC.

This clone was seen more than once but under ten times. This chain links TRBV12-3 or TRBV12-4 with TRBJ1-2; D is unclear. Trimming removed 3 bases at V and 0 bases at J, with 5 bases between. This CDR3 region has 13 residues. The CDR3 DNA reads TGTGCCAGCAGTTTGGTAGCTAACTATGGCTACACCTTC. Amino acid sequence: CASSLVANYGYTF.

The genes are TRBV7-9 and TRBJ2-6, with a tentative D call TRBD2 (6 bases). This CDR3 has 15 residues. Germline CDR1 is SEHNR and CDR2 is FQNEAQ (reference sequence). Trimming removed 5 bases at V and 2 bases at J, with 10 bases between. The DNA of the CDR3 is TGTGCCAGCAGCCCGGGGACTGCTGGGGCCAACGTCCTGACTTTC. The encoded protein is CASSPGTAGANVLTF.

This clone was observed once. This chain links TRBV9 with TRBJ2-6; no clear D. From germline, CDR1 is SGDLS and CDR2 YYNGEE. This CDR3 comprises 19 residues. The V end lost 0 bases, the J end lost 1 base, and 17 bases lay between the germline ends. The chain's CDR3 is CASSVGKKQLRSGANVLTF. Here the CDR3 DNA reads TGTGCCAGCAGCGTAGGTAAGAAACAGTTGAGATCTGGGGCCAACGTCCTGACTTTC.

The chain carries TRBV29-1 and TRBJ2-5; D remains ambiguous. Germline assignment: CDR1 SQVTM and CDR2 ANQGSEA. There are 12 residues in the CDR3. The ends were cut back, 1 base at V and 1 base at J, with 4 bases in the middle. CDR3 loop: CSVEAGQETQYF. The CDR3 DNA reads TGCAGCGTTGAAGCGGGCCAAGAGACCCAGTACTTC.

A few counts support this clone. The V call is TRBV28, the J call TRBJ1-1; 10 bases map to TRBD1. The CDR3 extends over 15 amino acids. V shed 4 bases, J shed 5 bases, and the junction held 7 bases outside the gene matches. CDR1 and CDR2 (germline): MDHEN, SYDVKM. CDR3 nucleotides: TGTGCCAGCAGTTCACCTCGACAGGGGGCGACTGAAGCTTTCTTT. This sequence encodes CASSSPRQGATEAFF.